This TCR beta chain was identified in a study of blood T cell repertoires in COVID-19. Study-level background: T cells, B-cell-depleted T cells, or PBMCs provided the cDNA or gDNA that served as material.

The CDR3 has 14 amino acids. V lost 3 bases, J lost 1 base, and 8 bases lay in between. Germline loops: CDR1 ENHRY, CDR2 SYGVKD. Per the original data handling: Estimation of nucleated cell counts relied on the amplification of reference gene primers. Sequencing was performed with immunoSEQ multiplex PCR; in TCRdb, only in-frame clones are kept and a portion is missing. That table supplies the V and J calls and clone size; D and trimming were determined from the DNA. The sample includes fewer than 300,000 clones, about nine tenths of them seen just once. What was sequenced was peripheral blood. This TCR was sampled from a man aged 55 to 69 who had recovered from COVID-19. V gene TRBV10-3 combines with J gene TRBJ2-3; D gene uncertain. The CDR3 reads CAISEVAGTDTQYF. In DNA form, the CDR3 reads TGTGCCATCAGTGAAGTGGCGGGCACAGATACGCAGTATTTT.